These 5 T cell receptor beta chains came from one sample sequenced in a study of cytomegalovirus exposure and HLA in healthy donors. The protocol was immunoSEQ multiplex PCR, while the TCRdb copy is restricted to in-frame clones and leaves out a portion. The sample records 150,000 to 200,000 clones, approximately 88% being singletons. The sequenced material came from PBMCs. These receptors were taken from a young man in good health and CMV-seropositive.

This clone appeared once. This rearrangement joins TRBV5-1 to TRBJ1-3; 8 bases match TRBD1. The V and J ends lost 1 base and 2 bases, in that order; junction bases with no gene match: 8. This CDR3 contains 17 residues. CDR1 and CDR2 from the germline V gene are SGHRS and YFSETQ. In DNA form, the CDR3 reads TGCGCCAGCAGCTTGACAGGGACAGGTTTCCCTGGAAACACCATATATTTT. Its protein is CASSLTGTGFPGNTIYF.

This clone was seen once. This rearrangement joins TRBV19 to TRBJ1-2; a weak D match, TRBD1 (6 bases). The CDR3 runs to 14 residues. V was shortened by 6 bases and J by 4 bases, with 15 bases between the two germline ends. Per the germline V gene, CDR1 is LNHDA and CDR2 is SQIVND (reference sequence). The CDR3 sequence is CASSSTGFSYGYTF. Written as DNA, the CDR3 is TGTGCCAGTAGCTCTACAGGGTTCAGCTATGGCTACACCTTC.

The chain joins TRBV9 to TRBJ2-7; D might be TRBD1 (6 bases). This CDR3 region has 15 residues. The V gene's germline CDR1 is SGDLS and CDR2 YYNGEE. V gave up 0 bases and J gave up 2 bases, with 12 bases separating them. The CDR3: CASSVAGDNTYEQYF. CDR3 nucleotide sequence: TGTGCCAGCAGCGTAGCTGGGGACAACACCTACGAGCAGTACTTC.

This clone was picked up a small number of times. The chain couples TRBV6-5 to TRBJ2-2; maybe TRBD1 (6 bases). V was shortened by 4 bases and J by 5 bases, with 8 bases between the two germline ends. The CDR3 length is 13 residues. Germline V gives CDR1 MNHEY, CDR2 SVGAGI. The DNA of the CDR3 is TGTGCCAGCAGTTTAGGGGGAACCGGGGAGCTGTTTTTT. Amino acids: CASSLGGTGELFF.

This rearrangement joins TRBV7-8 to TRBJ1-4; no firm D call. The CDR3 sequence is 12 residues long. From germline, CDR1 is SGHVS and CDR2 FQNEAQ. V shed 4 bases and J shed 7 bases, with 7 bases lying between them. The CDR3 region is CASSSSPEKLFF. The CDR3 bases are TGTGCCAGCAGCTCCTCTCCTGAAAAACTGTTTTTT.